This is a list of T cell receptor beta chains from one sample in a study of CD8 T cells in ankylosing spondylitis. TCRdb redid the calling of the 5' RACE reads with MiXCR, one entry per CDR3 protein. The data show about 800,000 distinct CDR3 sequences, about an eighth seen once. The sequencing sample was made of blood, either unsorted or a sorted T cell fraction (not recorded which). The receptors come from a male donor with ankylosing spondylitis. CDR3s include the opening cysteine and the closing phenylalanine or tryptophan. Fields, in order: D gene, clone size, J gene, V gene, CDR3 protein, CDR3 DNA. D genes are given only for firm matches. The size field is filled for only some rows; it gives once, few, many or a size class.

TRBD1 once TRBJ2-7 TRBV11-2 CASSPRGLRSYEQYF TGTGCCAGCAGCCCCAGGGGGCTGCGGTCCTACGAGCAGTACTTC
TRBD1 many TRBJ2-5 TRBV20-1 CSAQTGQETQYF TGCAGTGCTCAGACAGGGCAAGAGACCCAGTACTTC
TRBD1 - TRBJ1-2 TRBV6-5 CASSGTGSGYTF TGTGCCAGCAGCGGGACAGGGAGTGGCTACACCTTC
TRBD1 many TRBJ1-2 TRBV5-1 CASSRTGDGYTF TGCGCCAGCAGCAGGACAGGGGATGGCTACACCTTC
- - TRBJ1-5 TRBV28 CASSTNNQPQHF TGTGCCAGCAGCACGAACAATCAGCCCCAGCATTTT
- - TRBJ2-7 TRBV10-3 CAISLGSPNEQYF TGTGCCATCAGTCTGGGGTCCCCCAACGAGCAGTACTTC
- few TRBJ2-3 TRBV15 CATSRMSYGTDTQYF TGTGCCACCAGCAGAATGAGCTACGGGACAGATACGCAGTATTTT
TRBD2 - TRBJ2-1 TRBV20-1 CSARLAGLEQFF TGCAGTGCGAGACTAGCGGGGCTTGAGCAGTTCTTC
- few TRBJ2-2 TRBV6-6 CASPKGDTGELFF TGTGCCAGCCCGAAGGGAGATACCGGGGAGCTGTTTTTT
TRBD2 - TRBJ2-3 TRBV12-5 CASALGGRADTQYF TGTGCTAGTGCATTGGGCGGGAGGGCAGATACGCAGTATTTT
- few TRBJ2-5 TRBV24-1 CATSDLGRGGRYQETQYF TGTGCCACCAGTGATTTGGGGCGGGGTGGGCGGTACCAAGAGACCCAGTACTTC
TRBD2 few TRBJ2-1 TRBV4-3 CASSQTGLAGDEQFF TGCGCCAGCAGCCAGACGGGACTAGCGGGCGATGAGCAGTTCTTC
- many TRBJ2-1 TRBV7-7 CASSQELRGEQFF TGTGCTAGCAGCCAGGAATTACGAGGAGAGCAGTTCTTC
- few TRBJ1-1 TRBV11-2 CASSWGRSEAFF TGTGCCAGCAGCTGGGGACGGTCTGAAGCTTTCTTT
- few TRBJ2-1 TRBV20-1 CSAQGLFGEQFF TGCAGTGCTCAGGGACTTTTCGGTGAGCAGTTCTTC
TRBD1 few TRBJ2-1 TRBV5-4 CASSPRTGGDSDEQFF TGTGCCAGCAGCCCGAGGACAGGCGGAGATTCGGATGAGCAGTTCTTC
TRBD1 many TRBJ2-2 TRBV5-1 CASSFTGGHTGELFF TGCGCCAGCAGCTTTACAGGGGGCCACACCGGGGAGCTGTTTTTT
- - TRBJ2-7 TRBV20-1 CSARVGLYEQYF TGCAGTGCTAGAGTGGGGCTCTACGAGCAGTACTTC
TRBD1 many TRBJ2-3 TRBV28 CASRAPGQGARTQYF TGTGCCAGCAGGGCTCCGGGACAGGGGGCGCGAACGCAGTATTTT
- many TRBJ1-5 TRBV5-6 CASSGGGGLQPQHF TGTGCCAGCAGCGGGGGAGGGGGACTTCAGCCCCAGCATTTT
- few TRBJ2-7 TRBV10-3 CAISVNQGSSYEQYF TGTGCCATCAGTGTTAACCAGGGGAGCTCCTACGAGCAGTACTTC
- - TRBJ2-7 TRBV21-1 CASSPGQPASYEQYF TGTGCCAGCAGCCCGGGACAGCCAGCTTCCTACGAGCAGTACTTC
- many TRBJ2-3 TRBV15 CATSVGRGADTQYF TGTGCCACCAGCGTCGGAAGGGGGGCAGATACGCAGTATTTT
- few TRBJ1-5 TRBV4-1 CASSQTRLQGNQPQHF TGCGCCAGCAGCCAAACTCGTTTACAGGGTAATCAGCCCCAGCATTTT
- - TRBJ2-5 TRBV18 CASSGRSQETQYF TGTGCCAGCTCGGGGCGGTCCCAAGAGACCCAGTACTTC
- many TRBJ2-3 TRBV20-1 CSAYLAATSTDTQYF TGCAGTGCTTACTTGGCGGCTACTAGCACAGATACGCAGTATTTT
TRBD2 - TRBJ2-1 TRBV20-1 CSASPRTSGSYNEQFF TGCAGTGCTAGCCCAAGGACTAGCGGCTCCTACAATGAGCAGTTCTTC
- few TRBJ2-7 TRBV7-2 CASSLGRTISYEQYF TGTGCCAGCAGCTTAGGCCGGACCATCTCCTACGAGCAGTACTTC
- few TRBJ2-7 TRBV20-1 CSAMGRSYEQYF TGCAGTGCTATGGGACGCTCCTACGAGCAGTACTTC
TRBD1 few TRBJ1-1 TRBV7-6 CASSQGQAGTEAFF TGTGCCAGCAGCCAGGGACAGGCAGGGACTGAAGCTTTCTTT
TRBD2 - TRBJ2-1 TRBV7-8 CASSSEPRLAGYNEQFF TGTGCCAGCAGCTCCGAACCTCGACTAGCGGGCTACAATGAGCAGTTCTTC
TRBD1 few TRBJ1-1 TRBV29-1 CSVGGQGSPNTEAFF TGCAGCGTTGGGGGACAGGGGTCGCCTAACACTGAAGCTTTCTTT
- - TRBJ1-2 TRBV20-1 CSAPTRGIFNYGYTF TGCAGTGCTCCAACCCGGGGGATTTTCAACTATGGCTACACCTTC
- many TRBJ2-1 TRBV12-3/TRBV12-4 CASSLWQSSYNEQFF TGTGCCAGCAGTTTGTGGCAGAGCTCCTACAATGAGCAGTTCTTC
- many TRBJ2-7 TRBV7-2 CASSLGPDRYF TGTGCCAGCAGCTTGGGCCCAGACCGGTACTTC
- many TRBJ2-7 TRBV29-1 CSVVASASYEQYF TGCAGCGTTGTGGCTAGCGCATCCTACGAGCAGTACTTC
- few TRBJ1-2 TRBV30 CAWSVGQNYGYTF TGTGCCTGGAGTGTAGGGCAGAACTATGGCTACACCTTC
TRBD1 - TRBJ2-1 TRBV29-1 CSVEVGQAGSYNEQFF TGCAGCGTTGAAGTAGGACAGGCCGGCTCCTACAATGAGCAGTTCTTC
TRBD1 - TRBJ2-1 TRBV28 CASSTRGFDNEQFF TGTGCCAGCAGTACCAGGGGGTTTGACAATGAGCAGTTCTTC
TRBD1 - TRBJ2-1 TRBV7-8 CASSSSGQNSYNEQFF TGTGCCAGCAGCTCCTCGGGACAGAACTCCTACAATGAGCAGTTCTTC
TRBD1 few TRBJ2-5 TRBV7-9 CASSSQGADETQYF TGTGCCAGCAGCTCACAGGGGGCAGATGAGACCCAGTACTTC
TRBD1 - TRBJ2-3 TRBV7-2 CASSLLGGQVVDTQYF TGTGCCAGCAGCTTATTAGGGGGACAGGTGGTTGATACGCAGTATTTT
- - TRBJ1-1 TRBV15 CATSSRGANTEAFF TGTGCCACCAGCAGCCGGGGGGCGAACACTGAAGCTTTCTTT
- many TRBJ2-5 TRBV10-3 CAISESGGQETQYF TGTGCCATCAGTGAGTCTGGCGGACAAGAGACCCAGTACTTC
- few TRBJ2-7 TRBV7-2 CASSSRQIYEQYF TGTGCCAGCAGCTCTCGACAGATCTACGAGCAGTACTTC
- - TRBJ2-3 TRBV5-1 CASSRGHTDTQYF TGCGCCAGCAGCAGAGGCCACACAGATACGCAGTATTTT
TRBD1 many TRBJ2-5 TRBV12-3/TRBV12-4 CASSSPDRDETQYF TGTGCCAGCAGTTCCCCCGACAGGGACGAGACCCAGTACTTC
- - TRBJ2-7 TRBV5-1 CASSPWVTDEQYF TGCGCCAGCAGCCCTTGGGTAACGGACGAGCAGTACTTC
TRBD2 - TRBJ2-3 TRBV4-3 CASSQDVRTSGGMDTQYF TGCGCCAGCAGCCAAGATGTGAGGACTAGCGGGGGGATGGATACGCAGTATTTT
- few TRBJ2-6 TRBV6-1 CASSEAPRVNSGANVLTF TGTGCCAGCAGTGAAGCGCCACGGGTCAACTCTGGGGCCAACGTCCTGACTTTC
TRBD2 few TRBJ2-3 TRBV15 CATSRSRLARTDTQYF TGTGCCACCAGCAGATCCCGACTAGCGCGCACAGATACGCAGTATTTT
TRBD2 - TRBJ2-3 TRBV15 CATSRASGGGPPQYF TGTGCCACCAGCAGAGCTAGCGGGGGCGGCCCCCCCCAGTATTTT
TRBD2 many TRBJ2-1 TRBV7-9 CASVLLANNEQFF TGTGCCAGCGTTCTACTAGCGAACAATGAGCAGTTCTTC
TRBD2 - TRBJ2-3 TRBV20-1 CSAYLTSGRAPDTQYF TGCAGTGCTTACTTGACTAGCGGGAGGGCCCCAGATACGCAGTATTTT
- - TRBJ2-3 TRBV7-8 CASSLSGLDTQYF TGTGCCAGCAGCTTGAGCGGGTTGGATACGCAGTATTTT
TRBD2 few TRBJ2-3 TRBV24-1 CATSDLTSGSPDTQYF TGTGCCACCAGTGACCTGACTAGCGGGAGTCCTGATACGCAGTATTTT
- once TRBJ1-1 TRBV7-8 CASSSAWDTEAFF TGTGCCAGCAGTTCTGCCTGGGACACTGAAGCTTTCTTT
- - TRBJ2-3 TRBV20-1 CSARAGGNTDTQYF TGCAGTGCTAGAGCGGGTGGGAACACAGATACGCAGTATTTT
- many TRBJ1-1 TRBV6-1 CASSAHDRSTEAFF TGTGCCAGCAGTGCCCATGACAGATCTACTGAAGCTTTCTTT
- few TRBJ2-7 TRBV20-1 CSAGRVRGVIYEQYF TGCAGTGCCGGGCGAGTGCGGGGCGTAATTTACGAGCAGTACTTC